The 24 T cell receptor beta chains listed next were all sequenced from one sample in a study of blood T cells in healthy people across ages (dated by TCRdb to about 2015). Library method: 5' RACE. A second PCR of roughly 7 to 12 cycles was run with a J-beta primer mix and a sample-barcoded 5' primer. TCRdb took the public reads, trimmed them with fastp at Q25, ran MiXCR for clone calling and kept in-frame beta chains. Merged by CDR3 protein, the rows form single entries marked with the most common genes and DNA. Across this sample there are some 1.8 million distinct CDR3 sequences, with roughly 43% seen only once. The ten largest clones represent around 23% of the sample. Sequencing was performed on blood. Receptor source: a human donor in good health.

On this clonotype: Possible read error: a much larger clone is one base away. This chain links TRBV29-1 with TRBJ2-7; D perhaps matches TRBD2 (6 bases). In germline, CDR1 is SQVTM, CDR2 ANQGSEA. CDR3 length: 13 residues. CDR3 protein: CGVEGGQSYEQYF. The DNA of the CDR3 is TGCGGCGTTGAAGGAGGGCAGAGCTACGAGCAGTACTTC.

The chain recombines TRBV4-3 with TRBJ2-7; D might be TRBD1 or TRBD2, each matching 6 bases. V lost 2 bases to trimming and J lost 3 bases, with 14 bases between them. The CDR3 is 15 amino acids. The germline gives CDR1 LGHNA, CDR2 YSLEER. The CDR3 DNA sequence: TGCGCCAGCAGCCAATCCGGAGGGGGTGGCTACGAGCAGTACTTC. Protein: CASSQSGGGGYEQYF.

This clonotype was picked up a small number of times. The chain carries TRBV4-2 and TRBJ2-1, with 10 bases fitting TRBD2. Germline values: CDR1 LGHNA, CDR2 YNFKEQ. The CDR3 length is 17 residues. J lost 2 bases, V lost 0 bases, and 4 bases had no gene match. CDR3 DNA: TGTGCCAGCAGCCAAGAAACAGCGGGGGGGCCCTACAATGAGCAGTTCTTC. The encoded protein is CASSQETAGGPYNEQFF.

The rearrangement joins TRBV7-2 to TRBJ2-4, with a possible D match to TRBD2 (5 bases). The J call is in doubt because the DNA end fits TRBJ2-7 better. This CDR3 has 12 residues. Germline CDR1 SGHTA, CDR2 FQGNSA. The CDR3 reads CASSYWAGEQYF. The CDR3 nucleotides are TGTGCCAGCAGCTATTGGGCGGGCGAGCAGTACTTC.

CDR3 amino acids: CASGGLDTQYF. Here the CDR3 DNA reads TGTGCCTCGGGGGGGCTCGATACGCAGTATTTT. The rearrangement links TRBV24-1 to TRBJ2-3; TRBD2 aligns across 8 bases. The CDR3 runs to 11 residues. Unmatched junction bases numbered 4, after V lost 12 bases and J lost 6 bases. Germline assignment: CDR1 KGHDR and CDR2 SFDVKD.

This chain connects TRBV6-4 to TRBJ2-4, with D perhaps assigned TRBD1 or TRBD2 (5 bases each). Gene TRBJ2-7 matches the end of the DNA better, so the J call may be wrong. CDR1 and CDR2 (germline): MRHNA, SNTAGT. CDR3 length: 14 amino acids. CDR3 loop: CASILGDISGEQYF. The CDR3 DNA is TGTGCCAGCATCCTGGGGGATATCAGCGGCGAGCAGTACTTC.

CDR3 sequence reads: CASSHNRGPIEGRQYF. The CDR3 DNA sequence: TGTGCCAGCAGCCATAACAGGGGCCCCATAGAAGGAAGGCAGTACTTC. The chain carries TRBV4-2 and TRBJ2-7, with TRBD1 matching 7 bases. The CDR3 has 16 amino acids. The germline CDR1 and CDR2 sequences are LGHNA and YNFKEQ. Losses at the gene ends were 3 bases for V and 9 bases for J; bases not matched to a gene: 17.

This sequence joins TRBV24-1 and TRBJ2-7; 10 positions agree with TRBD2. Gene TRBJ2-5 matches the end of the DNA better, so the J call may be wrong. CDR1 is KGHDR, CDR2 SFDVKD, per germline. The length of the CDR3 is 15 residues. CDR3 in amino acids: CATSDWGLARETQYF. Written as DNA, the CDR3 is TGTGCCACCAGTGATTGGGGACTAGCGAGAGAGACCCAGTACTTC.

The V and J genes are TRBV9 and TRBJ2-3; D gene unclear. Germline V gene lookup returns CDR1 SGDLS and CDR2 YYNGEE. The CDR3 consists of 16 residues. Trimming took 5 bases from V and 4 from J, leaving 20 bases between them. DNA of the CDR3: TGTGCCAGCAGTAGAGAGGACGGGTCTGTGGCAGATACGCAGTATTTT. Its protein product is CASSREDGSVADTQYF.

The rearrangement joins TRBV3-1 to TRBJ2-2; the D gene is possibly TRBD2 (6 bases). The CDR3 is 13 residues long. Looked up from germline, CDR1 is LGHDT and CDR2 is YNNKEL (reference sequence). The V gene lost 6 bases and the J gene lost 5 bases, with 10 bases spanning the gap. In DNA form, the CDR3 reads TGTGCCAGCAGACTGGCGGGGACCGGGGAGCTGTTTTTT. Residues: CASRLAGTGELFF.

V usage is TRBV3-1 and J usage is TRBJ2-7; TRBD2 aligns across 9 bases. Germline values: CDR1 LGHDT, CDR2 YNNKEL (reference sequence). This CDR3 is built from 16 residues. J gave up 2 bases and V 1 base, and 6 bases lay outside the gene matches. CDR3 protein: CASSQGVAGVPYEQYF. The CDR3, as DNA: TGTGCCAGCAGCCAAGGAGTAGCGGGGGTCCCCTACGAGCAGTACTTC.

The sample holds a few counts of this clonotype. The chain has TRBV5-6 and TRBJ1-2; tentative D call: TRBD1 (6 bases). Germline CDR1 is SGHDT and CDR2 is YYEEEE. The CDR3 length is 14 residues. V gave up 5 bases and J gave up 3 bases, with 14 bases separating them. The CDR3 coding sequence is TGTGCCAGCAGAGGGACAACCCTATACTATGGCTACACCTTC. Amino acids: CASRGTTLYYGYTF.

With respect to this clonotype: The CDR3 does not close with the conserved phenylalanine or tryptophan, likely indicating a read error. The chain employs TRBV5-1 and TRBJ1-4; no reliable D call. Trimming stripped 4 bases from V and 2 bases from J, with 15 bases between. The CDR3 loop spans 16 amino acids. Germline V CDR1 and CDR2: SGHRS, YFSETQ. Here the CDR3 DNA reads TGCGCCAGCAGCCTCGTTCCCCGGGTCACTAATGAAAAACTGTTTTTG. This translates into CASSLVPRVTNEKLFL.

This clonotype was seen more than once but under ten times. The gene calls are TRBV20-1 and TRBJ2-1; possible D gene TRBD2, 5 bases. CDR3 length: 16 residues. Germline V CDR1 and CDR2: DFQATT, SNEGSKA (reference sequence). V was pared by 0 bases and J by 6 bases, with 18 bases between. The CDR3: CSARDRRSAPSNEQFF. The CDR3 DNA reads TGCAGTGCTAGAGATCGGCGTAGCGCACCCAGCAATGAGCAGTTCTTC.

This clonotype was counted a few times. The gene calls are TRBV20-1 and TRBJ2-1; 9 nucleotides match TRBD1. The CDR3 is 14 residues long. With V trimmed by 5 bases and J by 7 bases, 9 bases remained unmatched. Germline V CDR1 and CDR2: DFQATT, SNEGSKA (reference sequence). This CDR3 reads CSALQGAEWNEQFF. The CDR3 DNA follows: TGCAGTGCTCTACAGGGGGCGGAGTGGAATGAGCAGTTCTTC.

In this sample, this clonotype turned up a few times. A read error may account for a junction end that differs from germline. The chain employs TRBV12-3 or TRBV12-4 and TRBJ2-1, with 9 bases aligning to TRBD2. This CDR3 is built from 17 residues. The CDR3 sequence is CTSRLAGATISYNEQFF. As DNA, the CDR3 is TGTACCAGCAGGTTAGCGGGGGCTACGATCTCCTACAATGAGCAGTTCTTC.

This clonotype occurred a few times. The J gene is TRBJ2-6, the V gene TRBV4-2; D unclear. V gave up 3 bases and J gave up 3 bases, with 6 bases separating them. The V gene's germline CDR1 is LGHNA and CDR2 YNFKEQ. There are 14 residues in the CDR3. The CDR3: CASSQDYGANVLTF. The CDR3 DNA reads TGTGCCAGCAGCCAGGATTATGGGGCCAACGTCCTGACTTTC.

The J gene is TRBJ1-2, the V gene TRBV14; 8 nucleotides align to TRBD1. The trim removed 4 bases at V and 12 bases at J, leaving 16 bases unmatched. The length of the CDR3 is 15 residues. The germline V gene encodes CDR1 SGHDN and CDR2 FVKESK. CDR3 region: CASSPGTGHRGGHTF. The CDR3 DNA reads as TGTGCCAGCAGCCCTGGGACAGGACACCGAGGGGGCCACACCTTC.

The CDR3 DNA is TGTGCCAGCAGCTTGGGGACCATCTACTTCGAGCAGTACTTC. Translated, it gives CASSLGTIYFEQYF. The chain couples TRBV5-6 to TRBJ2-7, with no clear D. V shed 0 bases and J shed 6 bases, with 13 bases lying between them. The CDR3 consists of 14 residues. CDR1 and CDR2 from the germline V gene are SGHDT and YYEEEE.

This clonotype has just a few counts. The CDR3 sequence is CASSLSYEASSPQHF. CDR3 nucleotides: TGTGCCAGCAGTTTATCGTATGAAGCCTCATCGCCCCAGCATTTT. The chain joins TRBV27 to TRBJ1-5, with D unresolved. CDR3 size: 15 residues. Germline lookup yields CDR1 MNHEY and CDR2 SMNVEV (reference sequence). V lost 0 bases, J lost 9 bases, and 15 bases lay in between.

The CDR3 loop is CSAIPNRSGDNSPLHF. The CDR3 DNA reads TGCAGTGCTATCCCAAACAGGAGTGGGGATAATTCACCCCTCCACTTT. This sequence joins TRBV20-1 and TRBJ1-6; perhaps TRBD1 as D (5 bases). The CDR3 extends over 16 amino acids. Trimming left V 4 bases short and J 5 bases short, with 18 bases between. Per germline, CDR1 DFQATT and CDR2 SNEGSKA (reference sequence).

Many counts were recorded for this clonotype. This chain connects TRBV5-6 to TRBJ2-6; D unresolved. Germline-derived CDR1 and CDR2 are SGHDT and YYEEEE. Trimming took 4 bases from V and 0 from J, leaving 17 bases between them. The CDR3 sequence is 18 residues long. In DNA, the CDR3 is TGTGCCAGCAGCGTGAATTTACTCTACGACTCTGGGGCCAACGTCCTGACTTTC. It specifies CASSVNLLYDSGANVLTF. Filled out from reference TRBV5-6 and TRBJ2-6, the complete variable domain reads DAGVTQSPTHLIKTRGQQVTLRCSPKSGHDTVSWYQQALGQGPQFIFQYYEEEERQRGNFPDRFSGHQFPNYSSELNVNALLLGDSALYLCASSVNLLYDSGANVLTFGAGSRLTVL.

This clonotype occurred once. A much larger clone lies one base from this, so it may be a read error. The chain carries TRBV2 and TRBJ2-3, with D unresolved. The germline V gene has CDR1 SNHLY and CDR2 FYNNEI. V dropped 2 bases and J dropped 0 bases, with 6 bases sitting between them. The CDR3 is 14 residues long. DNA of the CDR3: TGTGCCAGCAGTGAAAGGGAAAGCACAGATACGCAGTATTTT. It specifies CASSERESTDTQYF.

This clonotype came up once. The V gene is TRBV5-1, the J gene TRBJ1-2, with D perhaps TRBD1 (6 bases). This CDR3 has 14 amino acids. Germline V gene sequence: CDR1 SGHRS, CDR2 YFSETQ. Trimming cost V 9 bases and J 3 bases, with 18 bases left between them. The CDR3 sequence is CATGEGGTDYGYTF. Written as DNA, the CDR3 is TGCGCCACCGGTGAGGGGGGCACCGACTATGGCTACACCTTC.